This T cell receptor beta chain was documented in a study of blood T cell repertoires in COVID-19. Study summary: Collection of acute and convalescent COVID-19 samples took place in the United States, Italy and Spain. Sources were T cells, B-cell-depleted T cells, or PBMCs; the material itself was cDNA or gDNA.

The germline V and J ends were trimmed by 2 bases and 3 bases, with 10 bases remaining between them. The CDR3 length is 13 residues. CDR1 is GTSNPN, CDR2 SVGIG, per germline (reference sequence). Authors' analysis steps: By means of reference gene primer amplification, nucleated cell counts were estimated. Profiled with immunoSEQ multiplex PCR; TCRdb holds only in-frame clones, not every one. That table gives V, J and clone size, and the DNA gave D and trimming. This table holds 30,000 to 40,000 clones, about 76% found once. Patients from Seattle were sampled longitudinally, starting during active infection.

The V and J genes are TRBV30 and TRBJ1-2; tentative D call: TRBD1 (6 bases). The source is a man aged 65 to 85 with COVID-19, enrolled during active disease. Sequencing input: peripheral blood. CDR3 coding DNA: TGTGCCTGGAGTCCAGGGGCTTACTATGGCTACACCTTC. This encodes CAWSPGAYYGYTF. The full variable domain, rest sourced from reference TRBV30 and TRBJ1-2, is SQTIHQWPATLVQPVGSPLSLECTVEGTSNPNLYWYRQAAGRGLQLLFYSVGIGQISSEVPQNLSASRPQDRQFILSSKKLLLSDSGFYLCAWSPGAYYGYTFGSGTRLTVV.